This paragraph reports one TCR beta chain. Trimming took 1 base from V and 6 from J, leaving 14 bases between them. This CDR3 comprises 14 residues. From germline, CDR1 is SGHTS and CDR2 YDEGEE. This sample stems from a study of OX40 agonist ivuxolimab in advanced cancers. Produced via immunoSEQ multiplex PCR; TCRdb's table is partial and in-frame only. The sample consists of roughly 29,000 clones, 91% of them appearing once. The sequence derives from an adult with an advanced solid tumor such as melanoma, head and neck, liver or kidney cancer. V and J are TRBV5-8 and TRBJ2-7, with D unresolved. The specimen was CD4+ or CD8+ T cells sorted from blood, collected in a trial of the OX40 agonist ivuxolimab. The CDR3 reads CASSLLPGKSEQYF. CDR3 in DNA: TGTGCCAGCAGCTTGCTACCAGGTAAAAGCGAGCAGTACTTC.